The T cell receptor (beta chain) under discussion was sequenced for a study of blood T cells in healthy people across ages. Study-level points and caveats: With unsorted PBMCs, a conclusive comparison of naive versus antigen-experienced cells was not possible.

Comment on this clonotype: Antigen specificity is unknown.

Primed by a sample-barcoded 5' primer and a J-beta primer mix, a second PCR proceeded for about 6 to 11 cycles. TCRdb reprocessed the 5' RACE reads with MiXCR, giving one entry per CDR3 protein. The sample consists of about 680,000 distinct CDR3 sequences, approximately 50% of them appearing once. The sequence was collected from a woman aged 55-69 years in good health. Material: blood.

CDR3 protein: CASNTDIYGYTF. The CDR3 DNA sequence: TGTGCCAGCAACACCGATATCTATGGCTACACCTTC. This chain links TRBV28 with TRBJ1-2; no reliable D call. Germline CDR1 reads MDHEN; CDR2 reads SYDVKM. Deletions cut 7 bases from V and 4 bases from J, with 10 bases between. CDR3 length equals 12 residues.